The present T cell receptor (beta chain) was sequenced within a study of identical twins. The germline V gene encodes CDR1 SQVTM and CDR2 ANQGSEA. The CDR3 spans 12 residues. V lost 7 bases and J lost 4; bases outside the gene matches: 5. MiXCR, applied by TCRdb to the 5' RACE reads, yields one record per CDR3 protein. The sample gives hundreds of thousands of distinct CDR3 sequences, around 21% of which show up once; 4.3% is in the top ten. These data were also filed under a second study, of T cells expressing NK-cell markers.

V gene TRBV29-1 combines with J gene TRBJ2-3; TRBD1 matches 7 bases. The TCR sequence derives from a woman aged 18 to 35 in good health. Sequencing was done on a sample of PBMCs. Here the CDR3 reads CSEGQLADTQYF. CDR3 sequence (DNA): TGCAGCGAGGGACAGCTCGCAGATACGCAGTATTTT.